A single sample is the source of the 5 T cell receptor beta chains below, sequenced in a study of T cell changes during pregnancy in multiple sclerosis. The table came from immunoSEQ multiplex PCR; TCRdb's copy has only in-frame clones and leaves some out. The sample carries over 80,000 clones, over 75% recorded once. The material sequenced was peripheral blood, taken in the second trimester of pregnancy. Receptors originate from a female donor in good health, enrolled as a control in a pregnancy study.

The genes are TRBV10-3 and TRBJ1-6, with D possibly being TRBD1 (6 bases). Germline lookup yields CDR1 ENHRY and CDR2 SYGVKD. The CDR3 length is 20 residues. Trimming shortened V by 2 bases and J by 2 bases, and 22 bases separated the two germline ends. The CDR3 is CAISENPRGLPGTYNSPLHF. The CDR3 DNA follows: TGTGCCATCAGTGAGAATCCCAGGGGCCTACCAGGGACCTATAATTCACCCCTCCACTTT.

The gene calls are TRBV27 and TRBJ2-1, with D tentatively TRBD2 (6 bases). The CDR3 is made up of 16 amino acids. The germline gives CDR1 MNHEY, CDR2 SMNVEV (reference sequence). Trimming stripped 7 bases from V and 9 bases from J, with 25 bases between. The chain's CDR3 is CASTLIVGRGVGEQFF. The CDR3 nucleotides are TGTGCCAGCACCCTTATAGTTGGGCGGGGAGTTGGTGAGCAGTTCTTC.

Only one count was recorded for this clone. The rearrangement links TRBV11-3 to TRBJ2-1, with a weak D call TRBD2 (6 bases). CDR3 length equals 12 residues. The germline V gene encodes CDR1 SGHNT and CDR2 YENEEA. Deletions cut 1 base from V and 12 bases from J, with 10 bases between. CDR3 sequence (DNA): TGTGCCAGCAGCTTAGGCGGGACTGGGCAGTTCTTC. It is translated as CASSLGGTGQFF. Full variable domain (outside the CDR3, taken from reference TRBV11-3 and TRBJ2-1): EAGVVQSPRYKIIEKKQPVAFWCNPISGHNTLYWYLQNLGQGPELLIRYENEEAVDDSQLPKDRFSAERLKGVDSTLKIQPAELGDSAVYLCASSLGGTGQFFGPGTRLTVL.

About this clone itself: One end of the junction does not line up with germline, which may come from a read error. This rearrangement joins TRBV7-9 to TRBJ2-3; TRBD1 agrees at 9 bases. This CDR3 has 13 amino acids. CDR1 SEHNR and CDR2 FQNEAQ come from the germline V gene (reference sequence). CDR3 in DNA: TGTGCCAGCAGCCCGGGACAGGGCCCACCCCTTACCTTT. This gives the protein CASSPGQGPPLTF.

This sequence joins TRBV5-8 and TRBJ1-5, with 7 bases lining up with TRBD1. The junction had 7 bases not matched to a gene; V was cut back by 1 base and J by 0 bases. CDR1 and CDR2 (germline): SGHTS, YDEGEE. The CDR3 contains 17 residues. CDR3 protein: CASSLPRDSFSNQPQHF. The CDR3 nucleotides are TGTGCCAGCAGCTTGCCCCGGGACAGCTTTAGCAATCAGCCCCAGCATTTT.